This T cell receptor (beta chain) was retrieved from a study of T cell responses to AZD1222 COVID-19 vaccine. The study's findings and limits: At study baseline, merely over 5 AZD1222 recipients were seropositive.

Trimming cost V 10 bases and J 4 bases, with 9 bases left between them. From germline, CDR1 is SEHNR and CDR2 FQNEAQ (reference sequence). The CDR3 sequence is 11 residues long. A word on this clone: No antigen is known for it.

Clones were read by immunoSEQ multiplex PCR, and TCRdb kept only the in-frame ones, dropping some. The sample consists of 200,000 or so clones, 94% of them appearing once. The receptor comes from an adult in good health. This material consisted of peripheral blood, taken on day 0 of AZD1222 vaccination. This chain connects TRBV7-9 to TRBJ2-3, with D maybe TRBD2 (5 bases). The CDR3 here is CATEGADTQYF. The DNA of the CDR3 is TGTGCCACTGAGGGAGCAGATACGCAGTATTTT.